This entry features one T cell receptor (beta chain) sequence. Its antigen is currently unknown. This sample was included in a study of cytomegalovirus exposure and HLA in healthy donors. Study as a whole: As an earlier analysis found, 150 million to 200 million T cells yielded around 110 million unique TCR beta sequences.

Study conclusions and caveats: The availability of immune exposure information extended only to CMV serostatus. TCR beta chain V- and J-gene trimming was linked, in a later analysis, to a missense variant in DCLRE1C.

The CDR3 is 12 amino acids. CDR1 is GTSNPN and CDR2 is SVGIG in the germline V gene (reference sequence). V was pared by 4 bases and J by 5 bases, with 2 bases of the junction left unmatched. Though nominally healthy at sampling, donors likely had unrecorded immune exposures. Researchers ran the PCR with 60 Vbeta and 13 Jbeta primers. This table comes from immunoSEQ multiplex PCR, and its TCRdb copy is limited to in-frame clones, with some not included. The sample carries roughly 100,000 clones, about 74% recorded once. The rearrangement uses TRBV30 and TRBJ2-5; the match to TRBD1 covers 9 bases. The TCR sequence derives from a female donor in good health and CMV-seropositive. Sequencing used PBMCs. DNA for the CDR3: TGTGCCTGGAACAGGGGGCAGGAGACCCAGTACTTC. It specifies CAWNRGQETQYF.